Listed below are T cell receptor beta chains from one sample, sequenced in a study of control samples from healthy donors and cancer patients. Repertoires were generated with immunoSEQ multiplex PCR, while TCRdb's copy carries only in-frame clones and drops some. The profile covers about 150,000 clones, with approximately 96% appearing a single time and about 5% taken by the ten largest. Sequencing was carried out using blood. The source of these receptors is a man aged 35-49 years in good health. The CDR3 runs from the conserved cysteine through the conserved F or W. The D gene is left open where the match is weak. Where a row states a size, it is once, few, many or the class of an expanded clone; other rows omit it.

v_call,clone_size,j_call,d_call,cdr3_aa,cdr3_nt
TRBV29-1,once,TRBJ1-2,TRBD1,CSGGQGPYGYTF,TGCAGCGGCGGACAGGGACCCTATGGCTACACCTTC
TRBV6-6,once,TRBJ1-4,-,CASSYGGSNEKLFF,TGTGCCAGCAGTTACGGGGGCTCTAATGAAAAACTGTTTTTT
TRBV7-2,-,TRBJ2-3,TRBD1,CASSTGLHRGDTQYF,TGTGCCAGCAGCACAGGGTTACACAGGGGGGATACGCAGTATTTT
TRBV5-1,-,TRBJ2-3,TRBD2,CASSLSRTSGGSNTQYF,TGCGCCAGCAGCTTGAGCCGGACTAGCGGGGGGTCAAATACGCAGTATTTT
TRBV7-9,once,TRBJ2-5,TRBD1,CASRPGQGVVETQYF,TGTGCCAGCAGACCGGGACAGGGGGTCGTAGAGACCCAGTACTTC
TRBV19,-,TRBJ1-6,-,CASSIRRGIYNSPLHF,TGTGCCAGTAGTATTAGAAGGGGCATCTATAATTCACCCCTCCACTTT
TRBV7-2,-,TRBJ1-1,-,CASRWADANTEAFF,TGTGCCTCCAGATGGGCGGACGCGAACACTGAAGCTTTCTTT
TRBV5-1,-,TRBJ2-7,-,CASSQGRSYEQYF,TGCGCCAGCAGCCAAGGTCGGTCCTACGAGCAGTACTTC
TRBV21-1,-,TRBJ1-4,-,CASSNNQGALGKLFF,TGTGCCAGCAGCAATAACCAGGGGGCGCTTGGAAAACTGTTTTTT
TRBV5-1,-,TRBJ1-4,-,CASRRGRATNEKLFF,TGCGCCAGTCGCCGGGGCCGAGCAACTAATGAAAAACTGTTTTTT
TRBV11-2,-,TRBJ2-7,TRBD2,CASSLEFGGALREQYF,TGTGCCAGCAGCTTAGAATTCGGGGGGGCCCTACGCGAGCAGTACTTC
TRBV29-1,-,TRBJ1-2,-,CSVGLSDGYTF,TGCAGCGTCGGGCTAAGTGACGGCTACACCTTC
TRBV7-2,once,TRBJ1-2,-,CASSPRLSGTYGYTF,TGTGCCAGCAGCCCCCGCTTGTCAGGGACCTATGGCTACACCTTC
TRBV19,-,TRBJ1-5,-,CASSISRGVGNQPQHF,TGTGCCAGTAGTATATCGAGGGGGGTGGGCAATCAGCCCCAGCATTTT
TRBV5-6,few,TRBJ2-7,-,CASSGGISYEQYF,TGTGCCAGCAGCGGCGGAATTTCCTACGAGCAGTACTTC
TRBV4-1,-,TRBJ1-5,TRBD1,CASSQGQGQGGSNQPQHF,TGCGCCAGCAGCCAAGGCCAGGGACAGGGAGGGAGCAATCAGCCCCAGCATTTT
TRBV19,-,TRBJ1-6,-,CATNPTGFGSPLHF,TGTGCCACCAACCCCACAGGGTTTGGTTCACCCCTCCACTTT
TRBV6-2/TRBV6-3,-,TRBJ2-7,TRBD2,CASSKWTSGRKSDEQYF,TGTGCCAGCAGTAAATGGACTAGCGGGCGCAAATCGGACGAGCAGTACTTC
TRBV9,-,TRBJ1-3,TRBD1,CASSMQGAPGNTIYF,TGTGCCAGCAGCATGCAGGGGGCGCCTGGAAACACCATATATTTT
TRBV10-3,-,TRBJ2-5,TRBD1,CAISTGVGETQYF,TGTGCCATCAGTACAGGGGTGGGTGAGACCCAGTACTTC
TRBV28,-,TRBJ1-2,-,CASSPRGGAGYGYTF,TGTGCCAGCAGTCCAAGGGGGGGCGCAGGATATGGCTACACCTTC
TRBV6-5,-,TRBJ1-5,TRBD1,CASSPGTGVARPQHF,TGTGCCAGCAGCCCCGGGACAGGGGTAGCAAGGCCCCAGCATTTT
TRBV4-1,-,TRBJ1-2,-,CASSQDRTVNYGYTF,TGCGCCAGCAGCCAAGATCGGACAGTTAACTATGGCTACACCTTC
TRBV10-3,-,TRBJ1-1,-,CAISDDGSSGAFF,TGTGCCATCAGTGACGACGGCTCCAGCGGAGCTTTCTTT